This T cell receptor beta chain was retrieved from a study of metastatic and nonmetastatic thyroid tumors. TCRdb re-analyzed the PCR reads through MiXCR. The data contain about 40,000 clones, less than 20% of them seen just once; the ten biggest clones take up 3.8%. Thyroid surgery had not been preceded by any treatment in any patient. Germline values: CDR1 SGHDN, CDR2 FVKESK. Trimming shortened V by 1 base and J by 3 bases, and 12 bases separated the two germline ends. CDR3 length equals 15 residues. This clone occurred a few times. The genes are TRBV14 and TRBJ2-5, with D unclear. The specimen was blood. The source of this sequence is a female donor with papillary thyroid cancer or a benign thyroid nodule (not recorded which). Some clones in this sample may be carry-over from other donors' samples. CDR3 loop: CASSQVGLRKETQYF. The CDR3 DNA sequence: TGTGCCAGCAGCCAAGTAGGGCTTCGAAAAGAGACCCAGTACTTC.